This T cell receptor (beta chain) was profiled in a study of CD8 T cells in Susac syndrome. TCR beta sequencing covered blood CD8+ and CD4+ T cells. The multiple sclerosis control group comprised treatment-naive patients with stable or active relapsing-remitting disease. It was with random hexamers that roughly 0.45 to 1 ug RNA was reverse transcribed. The CDR3 of TCR beta was amplified by immunoSEQ multiplex PCR across 54 Vbeta and 13 Jbeta. Using its own MiXCR run on the immunoSEQ multiplex PCR reads, TCRdb lists one record per CDR3 protein. The sample has more than 55,000 distinct CDR3 sequences, 96% seen once. Germline V gives CDR1 GTSNPN, CDR2 SVGIG (reference sequence). V was cut by 0 bases and J by 8 bases, with 13 bases left in between. The CDR3 has 13 amino acids.

V gene TRBV30 combines with J gene TRBJ1-2; possibly TRBD1 for D (5 bases). This clonotype was obtained from a human donor with multiple sclerosis. The sample consisted of CD4+ T cells from PBMCs. Here the CDR3 reads CAWSVRRGVGYTF. DNA for the CDR3: TGTGCCTGGAGTGTACGGAGGGGTGTGGGCTACACCTTC. The full variable domain, with the rest looked up from reference TRBV30 and TRBJ1-2, is SQTIHQWPATLVQPVGSPLSLECTVEGTSNPNLYWYRQAAGRGLQLLFYSVGIGQISSEVPQNLSASRPQDRQFILSSKKLLLSDSGFYLCAWSVRRGVGYTFGSGTRLTVV.